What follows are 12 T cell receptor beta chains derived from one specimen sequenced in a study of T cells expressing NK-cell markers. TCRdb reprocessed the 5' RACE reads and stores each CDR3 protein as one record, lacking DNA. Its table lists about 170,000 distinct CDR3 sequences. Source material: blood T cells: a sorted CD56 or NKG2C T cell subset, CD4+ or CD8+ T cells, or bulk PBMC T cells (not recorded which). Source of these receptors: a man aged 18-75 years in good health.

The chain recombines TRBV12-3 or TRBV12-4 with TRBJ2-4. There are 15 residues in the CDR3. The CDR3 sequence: CASSPQGLAKNIQYF.

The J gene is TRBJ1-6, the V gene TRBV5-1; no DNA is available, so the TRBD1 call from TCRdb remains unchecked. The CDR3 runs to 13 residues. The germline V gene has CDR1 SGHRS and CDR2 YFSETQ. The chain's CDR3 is CASSSGTGSTLHF.

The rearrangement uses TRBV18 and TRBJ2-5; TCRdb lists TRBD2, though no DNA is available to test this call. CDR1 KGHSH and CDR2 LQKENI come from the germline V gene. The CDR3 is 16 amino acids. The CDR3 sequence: CASSPPSSGYQETQYF.

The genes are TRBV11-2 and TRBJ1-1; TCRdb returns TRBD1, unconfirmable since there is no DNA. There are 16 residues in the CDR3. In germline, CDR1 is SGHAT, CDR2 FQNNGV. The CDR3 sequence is CASSLDLPRGGTEAFF. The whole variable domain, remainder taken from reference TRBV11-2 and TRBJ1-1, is EAGVAQSPRYKIIEKRQSVAFWCNPISGHATLYWYQQILGQGPKLLIQFQNNGVVDDSQLPKDRFSAERLKGVDSTLKIQPAKLEDSAVYLCASSLDLPRGGTEAFFGQGTRLTVV.

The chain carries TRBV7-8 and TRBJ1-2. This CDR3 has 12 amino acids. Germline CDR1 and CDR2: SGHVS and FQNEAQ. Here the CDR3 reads CASSDSYYGYTF.

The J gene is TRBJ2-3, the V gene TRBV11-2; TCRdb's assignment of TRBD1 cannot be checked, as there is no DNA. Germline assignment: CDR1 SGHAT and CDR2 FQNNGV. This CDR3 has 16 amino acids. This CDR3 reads CASSAPGTLSADTQYF. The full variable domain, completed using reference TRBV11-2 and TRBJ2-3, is EAGVAQSPRYKIIEKRQSVAFWCNPISGHATLYWYQQILGQGPKLLIQFQNNGVVDDSQLPKDRFSAERLKGVDSTLKIQPAKLEDSAVYLCASSAPGTLSADTQYFGPGTRLTVL.

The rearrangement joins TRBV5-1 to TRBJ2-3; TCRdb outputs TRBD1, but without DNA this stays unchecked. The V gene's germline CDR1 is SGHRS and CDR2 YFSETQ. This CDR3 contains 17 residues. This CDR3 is CASSPAGQGSSTDTQYF.

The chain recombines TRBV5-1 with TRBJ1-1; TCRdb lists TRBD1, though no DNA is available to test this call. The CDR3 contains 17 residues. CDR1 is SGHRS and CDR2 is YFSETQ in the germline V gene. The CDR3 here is CASSPTYGTGLNTEAFF.

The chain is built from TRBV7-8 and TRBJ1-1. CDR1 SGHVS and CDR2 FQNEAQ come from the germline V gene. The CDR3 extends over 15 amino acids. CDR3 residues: CASSPRAGSNTEAFF.

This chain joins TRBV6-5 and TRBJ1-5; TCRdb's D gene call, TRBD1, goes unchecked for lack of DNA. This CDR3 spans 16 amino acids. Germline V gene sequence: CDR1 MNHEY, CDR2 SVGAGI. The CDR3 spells CASRSYRDSSSQPQHF.

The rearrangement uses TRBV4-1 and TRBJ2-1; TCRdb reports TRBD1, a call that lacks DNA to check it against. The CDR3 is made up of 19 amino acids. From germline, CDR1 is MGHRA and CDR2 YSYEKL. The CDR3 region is CASSQRAGTGLPSYNEQFF.

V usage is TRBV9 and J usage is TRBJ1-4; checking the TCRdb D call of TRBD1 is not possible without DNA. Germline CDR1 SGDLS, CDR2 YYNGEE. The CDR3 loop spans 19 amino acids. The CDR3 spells CASSVAEEATWATNEKLFF. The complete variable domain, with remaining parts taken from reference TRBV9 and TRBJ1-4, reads DSGVTQTPKHLITATGQRVTLRCSPRSGDLSVYWYQQSLDQGLQFLIQYYNGEERAKGNILERFSAQQFPDLHSELNLSSLELGDSALYFCASSVAEEATWATNEKLFFGSGTQLSVL.